This T cell receptor (beta chain) was recovered during a study of beta chain features in type 1 diabetes. Study results and caveats: At VDJ recombination sites, type 1 diabetes patients had fewer insertions and more deleted nucleotides. In comparison with healthy donors, patients had naive, central memory and Treg TCRB repertoires that appeared more similar. Moderately but significantly shorter TCRB CDR3s were found in Type 1 diabetes patients in all four CD4+ subsets.

The V gene end was trimmed by 2 bases and the J gene end by 2 bases; junction bases not matched to a gene: 11. Germline lookup yields CDR1 SGHTA and CDR2 FQGNSA. The CDR3 loop spans 18 amino acids. Sequencing targeted expressed TCRB transcripts, as all isolated RNA had been reverse transcribed. Reads from naive, central memory and regulatory T cell samples averaged about 3.8 million. Clones were sequenced by immunoSEQ multiplex PCR, and TCRdb holds only the in-frame ones, with some missing. The repertoire has about 710,000 clones, about an eighth of them found once; the top ten carry 0.03% to 0.04%. This clone was detected only a few times. The antigen is not known.

This clonotype originated in a man aged 18 to 30 with type 1 diabetes. The rearrangement links TRBV7-2 to TRBJ2-7, with 11 bases lining up with TRBD2. Source material: naive CD4+ T cells from blood. In nucleotides, the CDR3 is TGTGCCAGCAGCTTAAGGGGTCTAGCGGGAGGCCCAGCCTACGAGCAGTACTTC. It specifies CASSLRGLAGGPAYEQYF. The full variable domain, rest sourced from reference TRBV7-2 and TRBJ2-7, is GAGVSQSPSNKVTEKGKDVELRCDPISGHTALYWYRQSLGQGLEFLIYFQGNSAPDKSGLPSDRFSAERTGGSVSTLTIQRTQQEDSAVYLCASSLRGLAGGPAYEQYFGPGTRLTVT.